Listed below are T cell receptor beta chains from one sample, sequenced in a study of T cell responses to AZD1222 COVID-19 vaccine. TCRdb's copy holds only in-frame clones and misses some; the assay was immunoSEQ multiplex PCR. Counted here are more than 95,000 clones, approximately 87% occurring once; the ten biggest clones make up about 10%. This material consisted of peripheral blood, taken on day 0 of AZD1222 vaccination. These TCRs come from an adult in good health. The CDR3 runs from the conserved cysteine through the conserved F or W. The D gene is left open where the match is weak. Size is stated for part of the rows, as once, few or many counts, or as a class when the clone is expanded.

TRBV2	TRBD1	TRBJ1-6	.	TGTGCCAGCAGAACCGGGACAGGGTTCGATAATTCACCCCTCCACTTT	CASRTGTGFDNSPLHF
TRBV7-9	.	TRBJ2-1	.	TGTGCCAGCAGCTCCAGAGCATACAATGAGCAGTTCTTC	CASSSRAYNEQFF
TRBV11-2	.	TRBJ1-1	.	TGTGCCAGCAGCTCCACGGGGAGGTCGAACACTGAAGCTTTCTTT	CASSSTGRSNTEAFF
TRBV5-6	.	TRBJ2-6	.	TGTGCCAGCAGCCTGGACGTTCACTCTGGGGCCAACGTCCTGACTTTC	CASSLDVHSGANVLTF
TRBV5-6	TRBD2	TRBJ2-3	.	TGTGCCAGCAGCTTGAGAGCGGGGGGTCCTACAGATACGCAGTATTTT	CASSLRAGGPTDTQYF
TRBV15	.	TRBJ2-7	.	TGTGCCACCAGCAGAGGGGGACGCTACGGAGGCGAGCAGTACTTC	CATSRGGRYGGEQYF
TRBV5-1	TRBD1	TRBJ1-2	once	TGCGCCAGCAGCGAGGGGACAGGCTATGGCTACACCTTC	CASSEGTGYGYTF
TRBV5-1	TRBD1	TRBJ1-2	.	TGCGCCAGCAGCAGGACAGGGTCTAACTATGGCTACACCTTC	CASSRTGSNYGYTF
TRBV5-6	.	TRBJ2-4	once	TGTGCCAGCAGCTTGGCCGACCCAAACATTCAGTACTTC	CASSLADPNIQYF
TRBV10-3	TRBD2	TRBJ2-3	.	TGTGCCATCAGTGGGGAAAAGTGGCTAGCGGAGGGTAGCACAGATACGCAGTATTTT	CAISGEKWLAEGSTDTQYF
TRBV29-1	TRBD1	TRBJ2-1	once	TGCAGCGTTGATCCCGGGACAGGGAACAATGAGCAGTTCTTC	CSVDPGTGNNEQFF
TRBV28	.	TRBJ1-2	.	TGTGCCAGCAGGGGAAGGAACTATGGCTACACCTTC	CASRGRNYGYTF
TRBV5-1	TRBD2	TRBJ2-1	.	TGCGCCAGCAGCTTACTAGCGGGGGGGCAGGGTGAGCAGTTCTTC	CASSLLAGGQGEQFF
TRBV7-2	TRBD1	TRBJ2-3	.	TGTGCCAGCAGCTCCACAGGGGGCCCAGATACGCAGTATTTT	CASSSTGGPDTQYF
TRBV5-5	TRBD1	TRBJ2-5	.	TGTGCCAGCGGGGACAGGCCTAAAGAGACCCAGTACTTC	CASGDRPKETQYF
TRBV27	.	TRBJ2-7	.	TGTGCCAGCAGTTTATTGGGGTACGAGCAGTACTTC	CASSLLGYEQYF
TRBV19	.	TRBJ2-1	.	TGTGCCAGTAGTGAGAACGGACGAAGCAATGAGCAGTTCTTC	CASSENGRSNEQFF
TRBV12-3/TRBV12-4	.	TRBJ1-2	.	TGTGCCAGCACCCCCAGGGTCCTAGGGGGCTACACCTTC	CASTPRVLGGYTF
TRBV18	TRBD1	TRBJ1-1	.	TGTGCCAGCTCGCGTCCGGGACAGCTCCGCAACACTGAAGCTTTCTTT	CASSRPGQLRNTEAFF
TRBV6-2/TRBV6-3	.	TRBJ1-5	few	TGTGCCAGCAGCTCCAATCCGGGAGGGGCCTCGGGTCAGCCCCAGCATTTT	CASSSNPGGASGQPQHF
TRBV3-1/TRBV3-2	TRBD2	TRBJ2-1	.	TGTGCCACCAAGCTAGCGGGGGGGCAAAATGAGCAGTTCTTC	CATKLAGGQNEQFF
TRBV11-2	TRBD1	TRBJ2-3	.	TGTGCCAGCAGCCCCGGGACAGGTAGCACAGATACGCAGTATTTT	CASSPGTGSTDTQYF
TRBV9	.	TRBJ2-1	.	TGTGCCAGCAGCGTAGCCGGCGAGGACAGCTACAATGAGCAGTTCTTC	CASSVAGEDSYNEQFF
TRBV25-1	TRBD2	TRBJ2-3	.	TGTGCCAGCGGGAGGGCAGGCACAGATACGCAGTATTTT	CASGRAGTDTQYF
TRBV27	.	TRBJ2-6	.	TGTGCCAGCACCAGGGGGGCCTCTGGGGCCAACGTCCTGACTTTC	CASTRGASGANVLTF
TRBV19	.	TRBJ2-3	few	TGTGCCAGTAGTCTAGAAGGTGGAGATACGCAGTATTTT	CASSLEGGDTQYF
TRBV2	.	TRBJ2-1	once	TGTGCCAGCAGTCAGAATGAGCAGTTCTTC	CASSQNEQFF
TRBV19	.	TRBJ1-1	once	TGTGCCAGTAGTATTGTTCACACTGAAGCTTTCTTT	CASSIVHTEAFF